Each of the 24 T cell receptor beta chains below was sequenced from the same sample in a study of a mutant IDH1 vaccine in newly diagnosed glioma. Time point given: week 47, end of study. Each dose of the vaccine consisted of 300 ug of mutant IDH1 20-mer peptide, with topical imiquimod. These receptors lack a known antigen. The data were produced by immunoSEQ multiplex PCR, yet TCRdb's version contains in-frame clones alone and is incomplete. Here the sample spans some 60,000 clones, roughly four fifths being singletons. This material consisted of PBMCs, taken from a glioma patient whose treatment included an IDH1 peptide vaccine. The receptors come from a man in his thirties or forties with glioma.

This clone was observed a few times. CDR3 amino acids: CASSPQGGLNTEAFF. The CDR3 bases are TGTGCCAGCTCACCACAGGGGGGCCTGAACACTGAAGCTTTCTTT. The chain employs TRBV18 and TRBJ1-1; possible D gene TRBD1, 6 bases. Germline loops: CDR1 KGHSH, CDR2 LQKENI. The CDR3 loop spans 15 amino acids. The ends were cut back, 1 base at V and 0 bases at J, with 9 bases in the middle.

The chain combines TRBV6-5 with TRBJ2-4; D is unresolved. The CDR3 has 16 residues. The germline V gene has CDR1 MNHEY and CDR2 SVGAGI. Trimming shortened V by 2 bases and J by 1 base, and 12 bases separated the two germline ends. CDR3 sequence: CASSYLGSGAKNIQYF. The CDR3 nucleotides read TGTGCCAGCAGTTACCTAGGCTCCGGTGCCAAAAACATTCAGTACTTC.

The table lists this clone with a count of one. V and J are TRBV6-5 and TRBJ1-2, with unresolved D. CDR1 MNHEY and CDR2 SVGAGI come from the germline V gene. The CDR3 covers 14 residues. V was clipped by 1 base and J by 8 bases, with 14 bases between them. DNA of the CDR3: TGTGCCAGCAGTTACTACATGGGCGAGGAGGGCTACACCTTC. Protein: CASSYYMGEEGYTF.

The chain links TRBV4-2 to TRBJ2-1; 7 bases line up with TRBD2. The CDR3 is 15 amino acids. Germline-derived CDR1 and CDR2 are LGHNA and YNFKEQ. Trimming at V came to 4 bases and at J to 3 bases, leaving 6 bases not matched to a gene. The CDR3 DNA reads TGTGCCAGCAGCCGCAGCGGGGAGGGCTACAATGAGCAGTTCTTC. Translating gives CASSRSGEGYNEQFF.

The CDR3 DNA follows: TGTGCCGAAGGGACTTTATCGGGTGGAGAGACCCAGTACTTC. Protein: CAEGTLSGGETQYF. The chain couples TRBV2 to TRBJ2-5, with TRBD2 as a possible D gene (6 bases). Germline CDR1 reads SNHLY; CDR2 reads FYNNEI. The CDR3 is 14 amino acids. Trimming removed 11 bases at V and 4 bases at J, with 20 bases between.

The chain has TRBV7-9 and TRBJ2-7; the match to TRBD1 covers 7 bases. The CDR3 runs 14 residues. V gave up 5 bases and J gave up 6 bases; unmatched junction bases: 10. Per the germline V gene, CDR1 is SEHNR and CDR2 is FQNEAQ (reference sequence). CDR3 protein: CASSPGQVSREQYF. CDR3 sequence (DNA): TGTGCCAGCAGCCCAGGACAGGTTAGCCGCGAGCAGTACTTC.

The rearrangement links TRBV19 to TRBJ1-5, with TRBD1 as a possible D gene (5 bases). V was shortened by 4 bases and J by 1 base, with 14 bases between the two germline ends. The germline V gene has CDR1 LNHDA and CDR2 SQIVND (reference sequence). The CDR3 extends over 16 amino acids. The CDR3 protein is CASSNWDGRSNQPQHF. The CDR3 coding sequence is TGTGCCAGTAGTAATTGGGACGGTAGGAGCAATCAGCCCCAGCATTTT.

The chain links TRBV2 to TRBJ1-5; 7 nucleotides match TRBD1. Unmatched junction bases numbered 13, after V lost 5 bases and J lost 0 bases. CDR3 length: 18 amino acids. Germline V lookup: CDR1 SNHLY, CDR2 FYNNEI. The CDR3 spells CASSLTGPRGYSNQPQHF. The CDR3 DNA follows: TGTGCCAGCAGTCTGACAGGGCCGAGGGGTTATAGCAATCAGCCCCAGCATTTT. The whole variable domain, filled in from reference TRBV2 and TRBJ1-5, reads EPEVTQTPSHQVTQMGQEVILRCVPISNHLYFYWYRQILGQKVEFLVSFYNNEISEKSEIFDDQFSVERPDGSNFTLKIRSTKLEDSAMYFCASSLTGPRGYSNQPQHFGDGTRLSIL.

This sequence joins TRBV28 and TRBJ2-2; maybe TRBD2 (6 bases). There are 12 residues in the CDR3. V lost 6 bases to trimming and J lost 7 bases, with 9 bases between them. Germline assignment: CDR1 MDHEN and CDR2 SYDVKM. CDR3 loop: CASRPDYGELFF. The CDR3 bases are TGTGCCAGCAGGCCGGACTACGGGGAGCTGTTTTTT.

The CDR3 DNA follows: TGCGCCAGCAGCCAAGATAGGCCGGGGCTAGGCACAGATACGCAGTATTTT. Protein sequence: CASSQDRPGLGTDTQYF. The chain employs TRBV4-1 and TRBJ2-3, with D tentatively TRBD1 or TRBD2 (5 bases each). The CDR3 is made up of 17 amino acids. The germline gives CDR1 MGHRA, CDR2 YSYEKL. With 0 bases removed from V and 1 base from J, the gap between germline ends came to 14 bases.

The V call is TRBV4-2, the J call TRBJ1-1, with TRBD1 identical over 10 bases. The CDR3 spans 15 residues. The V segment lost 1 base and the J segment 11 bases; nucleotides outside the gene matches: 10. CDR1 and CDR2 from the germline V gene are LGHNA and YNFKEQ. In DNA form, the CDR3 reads TGTGCCAGCAGCCAAGGAATTGGGACAGGGGATGGCGCTTTCTTT. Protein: CASSQGIGTGDGAFF.

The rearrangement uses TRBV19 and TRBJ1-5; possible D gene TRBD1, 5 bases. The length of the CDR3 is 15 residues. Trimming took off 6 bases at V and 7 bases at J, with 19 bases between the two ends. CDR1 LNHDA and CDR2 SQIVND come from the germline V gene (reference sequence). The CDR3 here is CASRLAGVADQPQHF. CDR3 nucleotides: TGTGCCAGTAGATTAGCGGGGGTTGCCGACCAGCCCCAGCATTTT.

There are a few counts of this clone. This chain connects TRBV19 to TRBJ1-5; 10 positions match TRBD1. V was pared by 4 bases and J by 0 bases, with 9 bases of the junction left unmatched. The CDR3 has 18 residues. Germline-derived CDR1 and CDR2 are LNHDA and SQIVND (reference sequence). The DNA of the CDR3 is TGTGCCAGTAGTAGGGACAGGGGACGGGGGTTTAGCAATCAGCCCCAGCATTTT. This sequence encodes CASSRDRGRGFSNQPQHF.

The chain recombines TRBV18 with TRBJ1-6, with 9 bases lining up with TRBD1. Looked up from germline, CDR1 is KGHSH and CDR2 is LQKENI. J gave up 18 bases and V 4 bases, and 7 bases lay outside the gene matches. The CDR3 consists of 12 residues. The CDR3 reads CASSLQGTGYHF. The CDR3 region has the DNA TGTGCCAGCTCACTACAGGGGACAGGGTACCACTTT.

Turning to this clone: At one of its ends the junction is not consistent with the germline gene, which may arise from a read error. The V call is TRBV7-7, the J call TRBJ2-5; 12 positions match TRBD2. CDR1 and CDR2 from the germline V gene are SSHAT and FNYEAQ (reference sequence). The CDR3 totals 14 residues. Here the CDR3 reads CASSLAGGRETQYF. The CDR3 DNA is TGTGCCAGCAGCCTAGCGGGGGGGCGAGAGACCCAGTACTTC.

CDR3 sequence reads: CSVEGEGAYNEQFF. The CDR3 coding sequence is TGCAGCGTTGAAGGTGAGGGAGCCTACAATGAGCAGTTCTTC. This chain joins TRBV29-1 and TRBJ2-1; weak D call: TRBD2 (5 bases). V was clipped by 1 base and J by 2 bases, with 9 bases between them. CDR1 and CDR2 (germline): SQVTM, ANQGSEA. This CDR3 is 14 amino acids long.

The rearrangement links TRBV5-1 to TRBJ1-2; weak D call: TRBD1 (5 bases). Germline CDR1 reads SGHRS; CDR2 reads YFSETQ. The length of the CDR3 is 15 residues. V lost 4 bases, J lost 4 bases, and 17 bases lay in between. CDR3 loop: CASSPGAGSGYGYTF. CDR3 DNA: TGCGCCAGCAGCCCCGGGGCTGGATCAGGCTATGGCTACACCTTC.

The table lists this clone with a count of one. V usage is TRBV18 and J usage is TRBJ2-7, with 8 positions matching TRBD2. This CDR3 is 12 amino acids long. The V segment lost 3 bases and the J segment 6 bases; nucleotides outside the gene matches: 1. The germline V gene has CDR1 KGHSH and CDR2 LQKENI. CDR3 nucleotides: TGTGCCAGCTCACCCGGGGGGGGCGAGCAGTACTTC. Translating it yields CASSPGGGEQYF.

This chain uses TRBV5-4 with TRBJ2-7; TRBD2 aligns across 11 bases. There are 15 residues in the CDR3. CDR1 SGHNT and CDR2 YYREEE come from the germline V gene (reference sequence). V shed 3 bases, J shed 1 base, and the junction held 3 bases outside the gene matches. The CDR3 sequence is CASSSLAGGSYEQYF. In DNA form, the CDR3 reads TGTGCCAGCAGCTCCCTAGCGGGGGGTTCCTACGAGCAGTACTTC.

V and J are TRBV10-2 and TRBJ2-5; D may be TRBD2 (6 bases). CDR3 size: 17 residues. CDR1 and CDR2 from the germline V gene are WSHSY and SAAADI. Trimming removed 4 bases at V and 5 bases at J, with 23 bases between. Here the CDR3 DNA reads TGCGCCAGCAGTGTCGCCGGGACCCAAGTTGGAGGGGAGACCCAGTACTTC. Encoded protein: CASSVAGTQVGGETQYF.

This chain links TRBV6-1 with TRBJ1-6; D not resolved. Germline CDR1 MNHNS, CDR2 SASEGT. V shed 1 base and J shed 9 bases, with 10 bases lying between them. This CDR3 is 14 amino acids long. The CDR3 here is CASSEGPYGSPLHF. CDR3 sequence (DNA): TGTGCCAGCAGTGAAGGTCCTTACGGTTCACCCCTCCACTTT.

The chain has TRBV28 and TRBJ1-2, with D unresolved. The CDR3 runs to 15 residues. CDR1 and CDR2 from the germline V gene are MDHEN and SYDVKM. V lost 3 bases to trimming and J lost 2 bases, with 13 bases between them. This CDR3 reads CASSFNRRANYGYTF. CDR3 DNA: TGTGCCAGCAGTTTTAACCGGAGGGCAAACTATGGCTACACCTTC.

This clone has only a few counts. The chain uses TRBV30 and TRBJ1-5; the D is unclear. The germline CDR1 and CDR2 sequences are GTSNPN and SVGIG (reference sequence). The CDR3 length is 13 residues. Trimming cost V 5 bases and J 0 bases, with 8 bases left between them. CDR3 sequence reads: CAWGSDSNQPQHF. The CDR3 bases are TGTGCCTGGGGGTCGGATAGCAATCAGCCCCAGCATTTT.

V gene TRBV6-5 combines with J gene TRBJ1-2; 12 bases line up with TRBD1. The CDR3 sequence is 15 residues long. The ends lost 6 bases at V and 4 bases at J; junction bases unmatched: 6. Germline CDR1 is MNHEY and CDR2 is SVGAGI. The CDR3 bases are TGTGCCAGCAGGCAACGGGACAGGGGGCCCTATGGCTACACCTTC. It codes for CASRQRDRGPYGYTF.